This entry concerns a single T cell receptor (beta chain). Its antigen is as yet unknown. This sample is part of a study of blood T cells in healthy people across ages. Study-wide points: Age advanced and TCR beta diversity per million T cells fell, roughly linearly. Comparison with aged donors showed that long-lived donors had more naive CD4+ cells and higher diversity.

The individuals who served as donors were healthy Caucasians living in Russia, aged about 6 to 95. Using a J-beta primer mix together with a sample-barcoded 5' primer, a second PCR was run for roughly 6 to 12 cycles. TCRdb reprocessed the 5' RACE reads via MiXCR and lists one record per CDR3 protein. The repertoire holds around 900,000 distinct CDR3 sequences, around 28% seen once, with roughly 17% in the top ten. V lost 0 bases, J lost 3 bases, and 11 bases lay in between. The germline CDR1 and CDR2 sequences are MNHEY and SVGAGI. The CDR3 loop spans 15 amino acids. Sequencing input: blood. The receptor comes from a woman older than 75 in good health. The gene calls are TRBV6-5 and TRBJ1-1; D gene unclear. The CDR3 loop reads CASSYSKRSHTEAFF. The CDR3 DNA reads as TGTGCCAGCAGTTACTCGAAGAGGTCCCACACTGAAGCTTTCTTT.